This TCR beta chain was sequenced for a study of response to subunit inactivated influenza vaccine. General study results and limits: Few new T cells, the authors suggested, are recruited by each seasonal influenza vaccination.

TCRdb ran MiXCR on the RT-PCR reads and lists one entry per CDR3 protein. Here the sample spans 300,000 to 350,000 distinct CDR3 sequences, roughly 22% being singletons. With V trimmed by 0 bases and J by 4 bases, 9 bases remained unmatched. The CDR3 covers 16 residues. CDR1 and CDR2 from the germline V gene are MNHEY and SVGEGT. Comment on this clonotype: The antigen is not known.

The sample in question was PBMCs from blood, obtained less than 22 months after vaccination. The rearrangement uses TRBV6-2 or TRBV6-3 and TRBJ2-7, with 7 positions matching TRBD1. The TCR was taken from a man between 45 and 75 years old who received an inactivated influenza vaccine. CDR3 DNA sequence: TGTGCCAGCAGTTACTCTCGGACAGGCGGAGGATACGAGCAGTACTTC. Translation gives CASSYSRTGGGYEQYF.